This T cell receptor (beta chain) was retrieved from a study of T cell responses to AZD1222 COVID-19 vaccine. Whole-study results and caveats: Rises in breadth and depth of Spike-specific TCRs came after two AZD1222 doses.

A note on this clone: Its antigen remains unidentified.

Some clones are missing from TCRdb's copy, which holds only in-frame ones; the method was immunoSEQ multiplex PCR. The sample lists 30,000 to 35,000 clones; approximately 80% were seen once. With 0 bases removed from V and 2 bases from J, the gap between germline ends came to 15 bases. Germline CDR1 LNHDA, CDR2 SQIVND (reference sequence). The CDR3 has 17 residues. Sequenced material: peripheral blood, taken 28 days after the second AZD1222 dose. This chain links TRBV19 with TRBJ2-3; the D is unclear. The receptor was derived from an adult who received the AZD1222 COVID-19 vaccine. The CDR3 loop reads CASSIDSPDPSTDTQYF. The DNA of the CDR3 is TGTGCCAGTAGTATAGATTCGCCGGACCCATCCACAGATACGCAGTATTTT.